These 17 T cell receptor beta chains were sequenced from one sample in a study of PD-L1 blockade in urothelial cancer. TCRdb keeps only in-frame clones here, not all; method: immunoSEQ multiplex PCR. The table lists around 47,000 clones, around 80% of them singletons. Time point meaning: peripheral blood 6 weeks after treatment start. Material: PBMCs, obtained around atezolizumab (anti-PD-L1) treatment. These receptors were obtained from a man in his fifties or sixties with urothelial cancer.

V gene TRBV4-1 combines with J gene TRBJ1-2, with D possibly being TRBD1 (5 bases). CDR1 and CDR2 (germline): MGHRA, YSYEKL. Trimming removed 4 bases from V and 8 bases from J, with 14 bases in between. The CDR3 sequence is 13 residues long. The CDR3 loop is CASSRQSHFGYTF. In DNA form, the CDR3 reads TGCGCCAGCAGCCGACAGTCCCATTTCGGCTACACCTTC.

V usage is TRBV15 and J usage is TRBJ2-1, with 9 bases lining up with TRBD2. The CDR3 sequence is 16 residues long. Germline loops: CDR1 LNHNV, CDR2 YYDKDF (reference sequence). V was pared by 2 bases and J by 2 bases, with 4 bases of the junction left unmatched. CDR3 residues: CATSRPSGTPYNEQFF. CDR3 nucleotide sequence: TGTGCCACCAGCAGACCTAGCGGGACACCCTACAATGAGCAGTTCTTC.

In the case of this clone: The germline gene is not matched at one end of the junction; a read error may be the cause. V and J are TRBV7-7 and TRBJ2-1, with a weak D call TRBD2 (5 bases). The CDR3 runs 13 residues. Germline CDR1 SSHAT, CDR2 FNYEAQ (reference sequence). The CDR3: CASIKRFYNEQFF. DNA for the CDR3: TGTGCTAGCATTAAGCGGTTCTACAATGAGCAGTTCTTC.

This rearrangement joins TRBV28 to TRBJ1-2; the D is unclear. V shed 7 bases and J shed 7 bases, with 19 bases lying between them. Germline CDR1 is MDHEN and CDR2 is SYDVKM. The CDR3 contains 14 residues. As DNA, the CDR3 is TGTGCCAGCATGAGGAGTGGTTTGTTCCCTGGCTACACCTTC. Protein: CASMRSGLFPGYTF.

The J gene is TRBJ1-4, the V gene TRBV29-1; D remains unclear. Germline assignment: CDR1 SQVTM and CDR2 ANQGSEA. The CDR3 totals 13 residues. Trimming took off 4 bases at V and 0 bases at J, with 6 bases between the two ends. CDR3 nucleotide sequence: TGCAGCGTTGTCGGAGCAACTAATGAAAAACTGTTTTTT. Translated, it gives CSVVGATNEKLFF.

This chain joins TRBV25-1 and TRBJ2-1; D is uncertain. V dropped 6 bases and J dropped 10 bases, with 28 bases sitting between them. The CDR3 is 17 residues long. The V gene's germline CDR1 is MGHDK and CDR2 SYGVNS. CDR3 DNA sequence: TGTGCCAGCAGGACCCCCCGAGACTCCCCCTTCAGATACGAGCAGTTCTTC. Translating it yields CASRTPRDSPFRYEQFF.

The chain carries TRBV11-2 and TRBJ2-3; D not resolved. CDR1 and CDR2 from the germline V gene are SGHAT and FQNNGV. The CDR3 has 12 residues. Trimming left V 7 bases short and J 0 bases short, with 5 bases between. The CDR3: CASMQSTDTQYF. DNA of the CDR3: TGTGCCAGCATGCAGAGCACAGATACGCAGTATTTT.

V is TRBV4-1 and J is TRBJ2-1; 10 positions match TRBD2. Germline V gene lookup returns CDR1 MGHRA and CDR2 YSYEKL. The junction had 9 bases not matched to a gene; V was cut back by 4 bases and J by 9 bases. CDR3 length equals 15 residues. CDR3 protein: CASSRAGAGGSEQFF. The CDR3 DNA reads TGCGCCAGCAGCCGAGCGGGAGCGGGGGGGAGTGAGCAGTTCTTC.

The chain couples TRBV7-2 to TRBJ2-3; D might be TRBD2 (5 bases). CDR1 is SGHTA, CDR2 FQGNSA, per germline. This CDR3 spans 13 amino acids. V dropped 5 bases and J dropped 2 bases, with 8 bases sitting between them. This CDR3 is CASSNRDTDTQYF. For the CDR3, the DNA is TGTGCCAGCAGCAACCGGGACACAGATACGCAGTATTTT.

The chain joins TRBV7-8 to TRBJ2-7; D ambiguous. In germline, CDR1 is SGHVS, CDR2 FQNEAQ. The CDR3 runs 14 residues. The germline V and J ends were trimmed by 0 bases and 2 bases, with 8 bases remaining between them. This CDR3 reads CASSLATPPYEQYF. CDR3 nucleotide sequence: TGTGCCAGCAGCTTAGCAACACCCCCCTACGAGCAGTACTTC.

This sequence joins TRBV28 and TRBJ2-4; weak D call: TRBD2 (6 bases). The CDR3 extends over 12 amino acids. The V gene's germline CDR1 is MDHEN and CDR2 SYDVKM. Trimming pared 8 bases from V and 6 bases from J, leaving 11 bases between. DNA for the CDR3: TGTGCCAGCGACCAGGGAGGAAACATTCAGTACTTC. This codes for CASDQGGNIQYF.

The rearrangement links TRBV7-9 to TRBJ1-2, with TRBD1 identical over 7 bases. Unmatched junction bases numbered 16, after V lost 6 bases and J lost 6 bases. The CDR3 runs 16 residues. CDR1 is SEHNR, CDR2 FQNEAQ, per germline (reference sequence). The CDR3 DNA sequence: TGTGCCAGCAGTCAAGAACCGGGACAGATAAAAAATGGCTACACCTTC. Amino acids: CASSQEPGQIKNGYTF.

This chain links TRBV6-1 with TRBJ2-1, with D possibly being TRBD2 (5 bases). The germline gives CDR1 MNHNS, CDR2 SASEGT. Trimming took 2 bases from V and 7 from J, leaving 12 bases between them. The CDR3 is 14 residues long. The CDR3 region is CASSEPGLGNEQFF. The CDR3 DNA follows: TGTGCCAGCAGTGAACCAGGACTGGGAAATGAGCAGTTCTTC.

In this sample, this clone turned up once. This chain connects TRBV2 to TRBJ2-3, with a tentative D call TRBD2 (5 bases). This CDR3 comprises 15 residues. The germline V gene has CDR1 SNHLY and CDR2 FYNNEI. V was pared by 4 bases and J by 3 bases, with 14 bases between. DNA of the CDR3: TGTGCCAGCAGTGTATGGGGAGTTGGGACAGATACGCAGTATTTT. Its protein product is CASSVWGVGTDTQYF.

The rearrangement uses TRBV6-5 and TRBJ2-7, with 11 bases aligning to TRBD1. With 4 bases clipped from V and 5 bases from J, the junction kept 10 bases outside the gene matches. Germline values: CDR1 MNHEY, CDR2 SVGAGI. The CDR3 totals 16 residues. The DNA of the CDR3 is TGTGCCAGCAGTTTGAACGGACAGGGGGCTATGAACGAGCAGTACTTC. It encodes CASSLNGQGAMNEQYF.

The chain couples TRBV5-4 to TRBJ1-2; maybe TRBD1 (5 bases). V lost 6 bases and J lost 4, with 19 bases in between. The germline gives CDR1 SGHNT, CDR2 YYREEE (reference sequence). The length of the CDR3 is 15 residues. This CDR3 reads CASTRELGVGYGYTF. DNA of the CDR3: TGTGCCAGCACCCGGGAGCTGGGGGTTGGCTATGGCTACACCTTC. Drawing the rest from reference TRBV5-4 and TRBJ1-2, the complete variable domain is ETGVTQSPTHLIKTRGQQVTLRCSSQSGHNTVSWYQQALGQGPQFIFQYYREEENGRGNFPPRFSGLQFPNYSSELNVNALELDDSALYLCASTRELGVGYGYTFGSGTRLTVV.

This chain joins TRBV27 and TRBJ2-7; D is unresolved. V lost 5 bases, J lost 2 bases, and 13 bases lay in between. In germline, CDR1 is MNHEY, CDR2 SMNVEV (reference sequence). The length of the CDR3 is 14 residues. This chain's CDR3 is CASSPLPGPYEQYF. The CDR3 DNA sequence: TGTGCCAGCAGTCCACTTCCAGGCCCCTACGAGCAGTACTTC.